The entry that follows covers one TCR beta chain sequence. This clone was observed once. Its antigen is unknown. The junction departs from the called germline gene at one end, perhaps through a read error. From the cysteine up to the phenylalanine, the CDR3 has a length of 15 residues. Of the read, only the CDR3 DNA is kept; its 45 bases are in frame from base 1. CDR1 and CDR2, per the germline V gene, are LGHNA and YSLEER. The data stem from a study of T cell clonotyping in hematopoietic cell transplantation (dated by TCRdb to about 2021). General notes on the study: The study collected some 140 blood samples from some 35 consecutive transplant recipients and their related donors. Patients were recruited between September 2015 and January 2017 and followed until September 2020 or death.

The immunoSEQ assay, a bias-controlled multiplex PCR with V- and J-specific primers, was used to amplify TCR beta CDR3 regions from genomic DNA. In a second PCR step, a proprietary barcode and Illumina adapter sequences were attached to the CDR3 amplicons. An Illumina MiSeq instrument was used to sequence the CDR3 libraries. Per the authors' processing: Export and quality control were performed with immunoSEQ Analyzer 3.0, and downstream analyses were performed with R Bioconductor and Immunarch. Only productive rearrangements in the normalized downsampled data set were used to calculate repertoire metrics. Pathologically expanded clonotypes were defined as those larger than 5 templates in the normalized cohort. The Inverse Simpson Index was used to measure repertoire diversity. CMV-specificity analyses were carried out on the non-normalized data set to capture all clonotypes. The table was pulled from immuneACCESS by TCRdb, which kept in-frame rearrangements only. Such tables lose some clones; where checked, under half of the loss comes from unresolved V genes, and the rest has no known cause. Clonal size and the V and J genes are those of that table, whereas D and trimming came from the DNA. A total of under 9,500 clones appear in this sample, about 75% of them only once. Of the sample, around 50% is held by the ten largest clones.

Reading the label with the study, this specimen's time point is: 180 days after allo-HCT. Blood samples were obtained from recipients approximately 28 days before transplant and at days 30, 100 and 180 after transplant. Using Nuclei Lysis Solution, genomic DNA was extracted from unfractionated peripheral blood mononuclear cells that were either fresh or cryopreserved. Study-wide conclusions, independent of this receptor: The sample size was limited, and because cells were not sorted, the contributions of CD4 and CD8 repertoires could not be separated. Recipient TCR diversity fell after transplant, with pathologically expanded clonotypes rising progressively from day 30 to day 180. Recipient repertoires showed only a small fraction of overlap with donor repertoires, and over 97% appeared de novo at the given depth. Donor and pretransplant recipient Inverse Simpson Index values predicted broader posttransplant TCR repertoire diversity.

This chain is built from TRBV4-3 and TRBJ2-2, and TRBD2 matches 8 of the central bases. Sequencing used peripheral blood mononuclear cells, obtained 180 days after allogeneic stem cell transplant. This clonotype was obtained from a female patient in her fifties who had an allogeneic stem cell transplant from a related donor, so the T cells may come from the graft donor. Some clones in this sample may be carry-over from other donors' samples. The CDR3 protein: CASRAERGNPGELFF. The DNA reads TGCGCCAGCAGGGCGGAGCGGGGGAACCCCGGGGAGCTGTTTTTT.